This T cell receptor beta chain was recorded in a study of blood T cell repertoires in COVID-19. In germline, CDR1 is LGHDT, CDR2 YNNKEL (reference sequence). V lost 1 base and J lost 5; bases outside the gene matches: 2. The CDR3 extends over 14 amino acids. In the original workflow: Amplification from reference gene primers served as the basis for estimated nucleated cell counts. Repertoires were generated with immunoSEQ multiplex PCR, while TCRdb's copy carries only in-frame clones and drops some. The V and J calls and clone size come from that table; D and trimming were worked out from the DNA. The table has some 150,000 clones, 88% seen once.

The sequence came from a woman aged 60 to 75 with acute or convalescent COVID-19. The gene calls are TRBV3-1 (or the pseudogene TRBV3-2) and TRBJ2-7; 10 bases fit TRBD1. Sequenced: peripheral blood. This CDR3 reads CASSQGGTGDEQYF. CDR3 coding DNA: TGTGCCAGCAGCCAAGGTGGGACAGGGGACGAGCAGTACTTC.